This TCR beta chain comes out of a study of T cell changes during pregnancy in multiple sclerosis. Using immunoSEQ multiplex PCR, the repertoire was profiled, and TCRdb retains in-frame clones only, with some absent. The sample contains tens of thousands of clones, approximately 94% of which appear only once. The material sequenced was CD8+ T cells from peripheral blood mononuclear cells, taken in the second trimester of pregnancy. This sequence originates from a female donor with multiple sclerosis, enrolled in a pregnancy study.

CDR3 region: CASRSTSSGRHYEQYF. CDR3 DNA: TGTGCCAGCAGGTCGACGTCTAGCGGGAGACACTACGAGCAGTACTTC. J is TRBJ2-7 and V is TRBV4-2; 10 bases fit TRBD2. Germline CDR1 and CDR2: LGHNA and YNFKEQ. J gave up 3 bases and V 6 bases, and 11 bases lay outside the gene matches. This CDR3 comprises 16 residues.